Below are 5 T cell receptor beta chains sequenced from a single sample in a study of blood T cell repertoires in COVID-19. Sequenced by immunoSEQ multiplex PCR; TCRdb stores in-frame clones only, minus some. The table records some 95,000 clones, about 91% of them present only once. Material: peripheral blood. The receptors were sampled from a human donor with active COVID-19. The donor label of this sample is uncertain.

The V and J genes are TRBV27 and TRBJ1-1; unclear D gene. The CDR3 totals 13 residues. CDR1 and CDR2 from the germline V gene are MNHEY and SMNVEV (reference sequence). V lost 6 bases and J lost 4, with 12 bases in between. This chain's CDR3 is CASSRTGATEAFF. The CDR3 coding sequence is TGTGCCAGCAGCCGGACGGGAGCCACTGAAGCTTTCTTT.

The chain carries TRBV3-1 (or the pseudogene TRBV3-2) and TRBJ1-3, with D unclear. Germline CDR1 reads LGHDT; CDR2 reads YNNKEL (reference sequence). The CDR3 is 15 residues long. Deletions cut 0 bases from V and 9 bases from J, with 15 bases between. CDR3 nucleotide sequence: TGTGCCAGCAGCCAAGATTGGGCGGGGAGGATCACCATATATTTT. Amino acids: CASSQDWAGRITIYF.

This clone was recorded only once. This rearrangement joins TRBV7-2 to TRBJ1-2, with no clear D. CDR1 is SGHTA and CDR2 is FQGNSA in the germline V gene. V dropped 3 bases and J dropped 6 bases, with 11 bases sitting between them. The CDR3 loop spans 13 amino acids. The CDR3 is CASSLIQYNGYTF. CDR3 coding DNA: TGTGCCAGCAGCTTGATACAGTATAATGGCTACACCTTC.

The CDR3 spells CASSYTSDQPQHF. In nucleotides, the CDR3 is TGTGCCAGCAGCTACACCAGCGACCAGCCCCAGCATTTT. The chain is built from TRBV11-2 and TRBJ1-5, with D unresolved. The V end lost 4 bases, the J end lost 7 bases, and 11 bases lay between the germline ends. This CDR3 contains 13 residues. From germline, CDR1 is SGHAT and CDR2 FQNNGV.

The chain combines TRBV9 with TRBJ2-3; possibly TRBD1 for D (6 bases). V lost 3 bases and J lost 0, with 14 bases in between. Per the germline V gene, CDR1 is SGDLS and CDR2 is YYNGEE. The length of the CDR3 is 16 residues. CDR3 bases: TGTGCCAGCAGCGCATTGGGGGCCCCCAGCACAGATACGCAGTATTTT. As protein: CASSALGAPSTDTQYF. Drawing the rest from reference TRBV9 and TRBJ2-3, the complete variable domain is DSGVTQTPKHLITATGQRVTLRCSPRSGDLSVYWYQQSLDQGLQFLIQYYNGEERAKGNILERFSAQQFPDLHSELNLSSLELGDSALYFCASSALGAPSTDTQYFGPGTRLTVL.